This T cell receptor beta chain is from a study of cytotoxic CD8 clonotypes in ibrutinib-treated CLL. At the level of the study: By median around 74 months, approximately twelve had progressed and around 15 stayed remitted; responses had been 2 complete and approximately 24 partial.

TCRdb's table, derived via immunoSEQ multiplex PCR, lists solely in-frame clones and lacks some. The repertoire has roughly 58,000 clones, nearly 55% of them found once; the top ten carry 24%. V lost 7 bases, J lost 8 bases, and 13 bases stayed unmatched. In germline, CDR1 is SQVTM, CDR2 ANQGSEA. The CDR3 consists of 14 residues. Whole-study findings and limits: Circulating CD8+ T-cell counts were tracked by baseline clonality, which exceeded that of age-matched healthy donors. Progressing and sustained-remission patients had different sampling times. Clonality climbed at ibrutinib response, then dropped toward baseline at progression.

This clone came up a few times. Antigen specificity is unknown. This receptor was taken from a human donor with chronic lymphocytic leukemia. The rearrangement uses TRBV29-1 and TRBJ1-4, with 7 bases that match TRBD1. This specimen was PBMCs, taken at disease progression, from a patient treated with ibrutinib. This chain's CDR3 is CSAWAQGGLEKLFF. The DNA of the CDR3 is TGCAGCGCGTGGGCCCAAGGGGGCTTGGAAAAACTGTTTTTT.